This T cell receptor (beta chain) was documented in a study of blood T cell repertoires in COVID-19. Study as a whole: Whether acute or convalescent, the COVID-19 samples came from the United States, Italy and Spain. The analysed material was cDNA or gDNA that came from T cells, B-cell-depleted T cells, or PBMCs.

In the source study's methods: Reference gene primer amplification yielded estimated nucleated cell counts. Produced via immunoSEQ multiplex PCR; TCRdb's table is partial and in-frame only. V and J calls and clone size are those listed in that table; D and trimming were worked out from the DNA. The sample contains approximately 300,000 clones, 92% of which appear only once. The CDR3 is 15 amino acids. Germline loops: CDR1 SGHTA, CDR2 FQGNSA. With V trimmed by 5 bases and J by 4 bases, 7 bases remained unmatched. Two consecutive negative NP/OP PCR tests, clearance, or resolved symptoms defined Cohort 3 recovery.

The chain joins TRBV7-2 to TRBJ2-3, with 9 bases that match TRBD2. The source of this sequence is a woman aged 25-40 years who had recovered from COVID-19. What was sequenced was PBMCs or T cells enriched from blood (not recorded which). CDR3 nucleotides: TGTGCCAGCAGCCGTGGCGGGAGGGCCGCAGATACGCAGTATTTT. Translated, it gives CASSRGGRAADTQYF.